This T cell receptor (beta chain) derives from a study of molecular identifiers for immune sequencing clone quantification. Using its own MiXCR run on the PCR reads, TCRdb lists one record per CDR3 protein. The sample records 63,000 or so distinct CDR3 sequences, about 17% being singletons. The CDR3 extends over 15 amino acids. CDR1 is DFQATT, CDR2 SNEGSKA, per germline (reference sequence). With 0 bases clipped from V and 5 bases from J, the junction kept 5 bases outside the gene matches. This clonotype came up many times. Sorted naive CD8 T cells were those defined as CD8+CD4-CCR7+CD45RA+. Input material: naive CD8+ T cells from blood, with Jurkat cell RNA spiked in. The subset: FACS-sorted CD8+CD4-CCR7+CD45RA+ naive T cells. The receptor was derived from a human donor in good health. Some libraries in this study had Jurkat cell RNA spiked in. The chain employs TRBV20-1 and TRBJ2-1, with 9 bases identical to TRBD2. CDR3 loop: CSARDFASGNNEQFF. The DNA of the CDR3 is TGCAGTGCTAGAGATTTCGCTAGCGGGAACAATGAGCAGTTCTTC.